A single T cell receptor (beta chain) is shown here with its context. This clonotype was counted at least ten times. There is no known antigen for this receptor. No base-level quality is on record; no much larger clone is a single base apart. What this sample's treatment or condition label stands for: live attenuated yellow fever vaccine strain. At each blood-draw timepoint, two biological replicates of bulk PBMCs were collected. PBMCs were isolated from peripheral blood using a standard Ficoll-Paque protocol. TriZol was used to extract RNA from bulk PBMCs, CD4 and CD8 fractions, and dextramer-positive and dextramer-negative fractions. This specimen comes from a study of T cells after yellow fever vaccination (dated by TCRdb to the late 2010s). Concerning the study at large: The SMART-Seq v4 Ultra Low Input RNA kit was used to prepare libraries from fractions with low cell numbers. To track T-cell clones before and after primary and booster YFV17D yellow fever vaccination, bulk TCR alpha and beta repertoires were sequenced longitudinally. The cohort comprised two healthy male donors, one aged 18 to 30 and one aged 30 to 40 years. Blood was collected at multiple timepoints before and after primary and secondary immunization, and bulk PBMC replicates and cell subsets were isolated. General study outcomes and caveats: A small share of clonotypes occurred in both CD4 and CD8 compartments, likely arising from convergent recombination. Compared with the primary T-cell response, the secondary T-cell response was faster but weaker, reaching its peak on day 5 rather than on day 15. Computational filtering was required because FACS-sorted repertoires could contain abundant contaminating clonotypes from the bulk population. The study included only a couple of donors, which limits how far the findings can be generalized. After the booster, most of the clones that had expanded following primary vaccination were detected again (roughly 97% of CD4 and around 90% of CD8), which suggests that memory was broadly maintained.

V and J are truncated by 3 bases and 5 bases respectively, leaving an intervening sequence of 22 bases. CDR1 and CDR2 were assigned from the germline V gene as KGHSH and LQKENI. From cysteine to phenylalanine, the CDR3 is 17 amino acids long. The only DNA kept is the CDR3, 51 bases in frame from the first base. Sequenced on an Illumina NovaSeq 6000. TCR cDNA was made using 5'RACE template switching, a step that added a universal primer site and unique molecular identifiers. Priming for cDNA synthesis came from both the TCR alpha and TCR beta constant segments. Library amplification used two PCR steps, and the second PCR step added sample barcodes and sequencing adapters. Sequencing of libraries was performed on Illumina HiSeq 2500 (2x100 bp) or NovaSeq (2x150 bp). The authors' analysis ran thus. Reads were demultiplexed and collapsed into UMI consensus sequences with MIGEC, and V(D)J alignment was performed with MiXCR. Vaccine-responding clonotypes were defined with edgeR using replicate PBMC samples, requiring FDR below 0.01 and a log2 fold change above 5 up to day 15. Each bulk clonotype was labeled CD4 or CD8 based on which sequenced repertoire, CD4 or CD8, contained the clonotype at higher abundance. TCRdb trimmed the raw reads at Q25, called clones with MiXCR and kept productive beta chains. When rows share a CDR3 protein, they turn into one entry using the most common DNA and genes. None of the V and J calls come from the authors' own analysis; TCRdb made them. A total of 300,000 to 350,000 distinct CDR3 sequences appear in this sample, around 4.3% of them only once. The ten most abundant clones make up just under 20% of the sample.

The clonotype comes from a man between 18 and 29 years old who received the YFV17D yellow fever vaccine. The chain links TRBV18 with TRBJ2-5; the D segment may tentatively be TRBD1 or TRBD2, each giving 5 matched bases. The source material was PBMCs, sampled 15 days after the yellow fever booster vaccination. The nucleotide sequence reads as follows: TGTGCCAGCTCACCGGGGGTCTACAGCGGAGCCAGGGAGACCCAGTACTTC. This yields the protein CASSPGVYSGARETQYF.